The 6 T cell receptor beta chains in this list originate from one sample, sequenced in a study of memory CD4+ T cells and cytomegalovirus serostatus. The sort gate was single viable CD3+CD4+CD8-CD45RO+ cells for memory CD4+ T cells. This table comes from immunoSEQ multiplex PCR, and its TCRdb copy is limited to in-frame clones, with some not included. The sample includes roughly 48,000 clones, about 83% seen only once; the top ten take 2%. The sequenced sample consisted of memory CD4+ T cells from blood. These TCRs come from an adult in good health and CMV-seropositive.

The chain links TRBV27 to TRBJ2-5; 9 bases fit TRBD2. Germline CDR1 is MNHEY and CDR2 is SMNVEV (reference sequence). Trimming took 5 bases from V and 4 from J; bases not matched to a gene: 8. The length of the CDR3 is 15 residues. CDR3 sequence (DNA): TGTGCCAGCAGTACCCAGGGGCGGGGGGGAGAGACCCAGTACTTC. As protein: CASSTQGRGGETQYF.

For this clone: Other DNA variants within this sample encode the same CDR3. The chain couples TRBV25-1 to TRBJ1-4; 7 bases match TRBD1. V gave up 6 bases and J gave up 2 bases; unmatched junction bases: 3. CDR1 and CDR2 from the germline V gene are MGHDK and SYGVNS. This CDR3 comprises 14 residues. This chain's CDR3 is CASSRDSTNEKLFF. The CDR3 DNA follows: TGTGCCAGCAGCCGGGACAGCACTAATGAAAAACTGTTTTTT.

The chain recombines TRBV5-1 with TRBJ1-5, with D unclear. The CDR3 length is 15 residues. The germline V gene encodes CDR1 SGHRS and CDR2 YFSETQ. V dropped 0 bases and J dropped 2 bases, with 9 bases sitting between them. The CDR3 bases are TGCGCCAGCAGCTTGGAAGGTTGGGGCAATCAGCCCCAGCATTTT. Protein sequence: CASSLEGWGNQPQHF.

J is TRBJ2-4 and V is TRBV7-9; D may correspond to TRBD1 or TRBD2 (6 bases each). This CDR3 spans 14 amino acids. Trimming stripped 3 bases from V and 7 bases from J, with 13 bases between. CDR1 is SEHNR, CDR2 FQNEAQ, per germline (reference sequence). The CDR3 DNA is TGTGCCAGCAGCTTGGAGGGGGGTGCGAACATTCAGTACTTC. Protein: CASSLEGGANIQYF.

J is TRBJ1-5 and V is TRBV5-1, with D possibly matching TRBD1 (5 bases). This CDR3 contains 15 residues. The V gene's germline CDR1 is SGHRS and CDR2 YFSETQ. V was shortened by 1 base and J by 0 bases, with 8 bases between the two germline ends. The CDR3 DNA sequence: TGCGCCAGCAGCTTGACAGGATATAGCAATCAGCCCCAGCATTTT. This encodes CASSLTGYSNQPQHF.

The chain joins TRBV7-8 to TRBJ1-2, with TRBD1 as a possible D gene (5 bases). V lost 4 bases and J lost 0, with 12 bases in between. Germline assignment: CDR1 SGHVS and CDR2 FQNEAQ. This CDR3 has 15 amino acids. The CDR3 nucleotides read TGTGCCAGCAGCTCATCGGGGCTTCCTAACTATGGCTACACCTTC. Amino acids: CASSSSGLPNYGYTF.